One and the same sample provided the 10 T cell receptor beta chains below, sequenced in a study of siplizumab effects on memory and regulatory T cells. This table comes from immunoSEQ multiplex PCR, and its TCRdb copy is limited to in-frame clones, with some not included. The sample yields roughly 64,000 clones, around 96% seen once. Sequenced: naive CD8+ T cells sorted from blood. The source is a human donor in good health.

The sample holds one count of this clone. V gene TRBV13 combines with J gene TRBJ2-7; 7 nucleotides line up with TRBD1. CDR1 PRHDT and CDR2 FYEKMQ come from the germline V gene (reference sequence). The CDR3 has 15 residues. The V gene end was trimmed by 1 base and the J gene end by 5 bases; junction bases not matched to a gene: 8. CDR3 sequence: CASSLVQGTVHEQYF. The CDR3 DNA sequence: TGTGCCAGCAGCTTAGTTCAGGGGACAGTCCACGAGCAGTACTTC.

V and J are TRBV4-1 and TRBJ1-1, with D maybe TRBD1 (5 bases). The CDR3 sequence is 12 residues long. Germline CDR1 MGHRA, CDR2 YSYEKL. V dropped 4 bases and J dropped 8 bases, with 11 bases sitting between them. The CDR3 reads CASSLPTAEAFF. For the CDR3, the DNA is TGCGCCAGCAGCCTCCCGACAGCGGAAGCTTTCTTT.

V and J are TRBV19 and TRBJ1-1, with D unclear. This CDR3 region has 13 residues. Trimming removed 0 bases at V and 5 bases at J, with 7 bases between. Germline CDR1 LNHDA, CDR2 SQIVND (reference sequence). CDR3 protein: CASSIDYGTEAFF. As DNA, the CDR3 is TGTGCCAGTAGTATAGATTACGGGACTGAAGCTTTCTTT.

This chain joins TRBV10-2 and TRBJ1-1; 7 positions match TRBD1. This CDR3 comprises 16 residues. CDR1 is WSHSY and CDR2 is SAAADI in the germline V gene. With 0 bases clipped from V and 5 bases from J, the junction kept 9 bases outside the gene matches. The CDR3 region has the DNA TGCGCCAGCAGTGAGTCGGCGACAGGGTTGAGAACTGAAGCTTTCTTT. This sequence encodes CASSESATGLRTEAFF.

This rearrangement joins TRBV5-1 to TRBJ1-6; no firm D call. V was shortened by 4 bases and J by 2 bases, with 10 bases between the two germline ends. The CDR3 has 15 amino acids. Looked up from germline, CDR1 is SGHRS and CDR2 is YFSETQ. The CDR3 DNA reads as TGCGCCAGCAGCCCGGGCGGGGCCTATAATTCACCCCTCCACTTT. This translates into CASSPGGAYNSPLHF.

The chain couples TRBV27 to TRBJ1-6, with TRBD1 matching 11 bases. The V gene end was trimmed by 5 bases and the J gene end by 9 bases; junction bases not matched to a gene: 3. This CDR3 region has 14 residues. Germline CDR1 reads MNHEY; CDR2 reads SMNVEV (reference sequence). The CDR3 here is CASSPGTGGSPLHF. DNA for the CDR3: TGTGCCAGCAGTCCCGGGACAGGGGGTTCACCCCTCCACTTT.

The rearrangement links TRBV5-5 to TRBJ1-6; 7 bases are shared with TRBD1. CDR1 and CDR2 (germline): SGHKS, YYEKEE (reference sequence). This CDR3 is 14 amino acids long. V was pared by 3 bases and J by 6 bases, with 3 bases of the junction left unmatched. CDR3 sequence (DNA): TGTGCCAGCAGCTGGGACAGCAGTAATTCACCCCTCCACTTT. Translating it yields CASSWDSSNSPLHF.

The chain has TRBV6-5 and TRBJ2-3; 12 bases agree with TRBD2. V lost 7 bases to trimming and J lost 4 bases; unmatched junction nucleotides: 6. CDR3 length: 15 amino acids. Per the germline V gene, CDR1 is MNHEY and CDR2 is SVGAGI. The CDR3 is CASTLAGGLADTQYF. CDR3 nucleotide sequence: TGTGCCAGCACTCTAGCGGGGGGGCTAGCAGATACGCAGTATTTT.

The chain recombines TRBV28 with TRBJ2-7; D not certain. Trimming removed 1 base from V and 2 bases from J, with 9 bases in between. Looked up from germline, CDR1 is MDHEN and CDR2 is SYDVKM. The CDR3 has 14 residues. CDR3 nucleotide sequence: TGTGCCAGCAGTTTATCGTCCTCTCCCTACGAGCAGTACTTC. Amino acid sequence: CASSLSSSPYEQYF.

This clone was seen just once. The chain combines TRBV27 with TRBJ2-5; 8 bases align to TRBD1. This CDR3 has 15 amino acids. Germline trimming cut 2 bases from V and 5 bases from J; bases unmatched to any gene: 7. The germline V gene has CDR1 MNHEY and CDR2 SMNVEV (reference sequence). The CDR3 DNA sequence: TGTGCCAGCAGTTTAGTTGGGACAGGCTATGAGACCCAGTACTTC. Its protein is CASSLVGTGYETQYF.